This is a list of T cell receptor beta chains from one sample in a study of post-analysis software for immune sequencing data. TCRdb re-called the PCR reads through MiXCR, storing one row per CDR3 protein. The repertoire holds hundreds of thousands of distinct CDR3 sequences, with over 45% as singletons. Sequencing used blood. These TCRs come from a girl aged 2 to 10 with multiple sclerosis. Both conserved end residues are trimmed from each CDR3.

CDR3 length	V gene	J gene	CDR3 protein
15	TRBV4-2	TRBJ2-1	ASRPLTGEGSDGEQF
11	TRBV6-2/TRBV6-3	TRBJ1-1	ASSPTMHPEAF
10	TRBV20-1	TRBJ2-7	SASPPNTEQY
14	TRBV12-3/TRBV12-4	TRBJ2-1	ASRETSGSSYNEQF
14	TRBV7-6	TRBJ2-3	ASSLLQGPATDTQY
13	TRBV5-1	TRBJ2-3	ASSLEGTSGITQY
13	TRBV6-1	TRBJ1-3	ASSGQVNSGNTIY
15	TRBV4-1	TRBJ2-1	ASSQDTGASGRNEQF
11	TRBV7-8	TRBJ2-1	ASSYDGGGEQF
10	TRBV9	TRBJ1-1	ASSVPRGEAF
13	TRBV5-1	TRBJ2-5	ASSQSLGPQETQY